This TCR beta chain stems from a study of siplizumab effects on memory and regulatory T cells. TCR templates, roughly 100,000 per sample, were assayed. Generated by immunoSEQ multiplex PCR, the TCRdb table keeps only in-frame clones and is missing some. The sample shows 90,000 to 110,000 clones, about 93% of them seen only once. Findings of the study overall: Proliferating clones, CD4+ or CD8+, lacked an assignable naive or memory phenotype in roughly 75-95% of cases. Memory T cells appeared less diverse than naive cells, which seemed to contribute substantially to alloresponse.

The germline V and J ends were trimmed by 6 bases and 1 base, with 15 bases remaining between them. This CDR3 contains 15 residues. The germline CDR1 and CDR2 sequences are MNHEY and SVGAGI. Regarding this clone: Antigen specificity is unknown.

The clonotype was recovered from a human donor in good health. The chain links TRBV6-5 to TRBJ1-2; TRBD1 might be the D (6 bases). Sequenced material: CD4+ T cells sorted from blood. The CDR3 DNA sequence: TGTGCCAGCAGCGTATCGGGGGCTGATAACTATGGCTACACCTTC. As protein: CASSVSGADNYGYTF.